This T cell receptor beta chain was sequenced for a study of cytomegalovirus exposure and HLA in healthy donors. With 60 Vbeta and 13 Jbeta primers, the PCR was carried out. Generated by immunoSEQ multiplex PCR, the TCRdb table keeps only in-frame clones and is missing some. The data hold roughly 160,000 clones, with approximately 79% observed a single time. Trimming took 0 bases from V and 4 from J; bases not matched to a gene: 1. Germline values: CDR1 SGHNT, CDR2 YYREEE (reference sequence). The CDR3 has 13 amino acids. Whereas donors were nominally healthy upon sampling, unrecorded immune exposures were probable.

This TCR derives from a middle-aged man in good health and CMV-seronegative. The J gene is TRBJ2-7, the V gene TRBV5-4, with 7 nucleotides matching TRBD2. The sample was PBMCs. CDR3 DNA sequence: TGTGCCAGCAGCTTGGCTAGCGGATACGAGCAGTACTTC. Its translation: CASSLASGYEQYF.